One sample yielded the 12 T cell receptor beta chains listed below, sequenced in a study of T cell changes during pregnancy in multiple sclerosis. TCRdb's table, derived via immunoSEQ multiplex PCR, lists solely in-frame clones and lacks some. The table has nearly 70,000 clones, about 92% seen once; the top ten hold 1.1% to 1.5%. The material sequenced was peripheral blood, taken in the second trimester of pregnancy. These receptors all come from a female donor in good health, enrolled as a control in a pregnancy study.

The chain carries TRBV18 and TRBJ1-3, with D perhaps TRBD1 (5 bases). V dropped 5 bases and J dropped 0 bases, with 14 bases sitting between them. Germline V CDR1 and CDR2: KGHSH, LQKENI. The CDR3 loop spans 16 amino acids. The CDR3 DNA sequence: TGTGCCAGCTCATCGGAACAGGCTAGCTCTGGAAACACCATATATTTT. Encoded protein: CASSSEQASSGNTIYF. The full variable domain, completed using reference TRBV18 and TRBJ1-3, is NAGVMQNPRHLVRRRGQEARLRCSPMKGHSHVYWYRQLPEEGLKFMVYLQKENIIDESGMPKERFSAEFPKEGPSILRIQQVVRGDSAAYFCASSSEQASSGNTIYFGEGSWLTVV.

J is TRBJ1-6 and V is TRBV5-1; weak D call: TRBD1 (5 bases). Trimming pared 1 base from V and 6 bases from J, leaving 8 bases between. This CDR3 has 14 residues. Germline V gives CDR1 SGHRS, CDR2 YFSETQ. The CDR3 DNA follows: TGCGCCAGCAGCTTGCGGCAGGGTAATTCACCCCTCCACTTT. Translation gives CASSLRQGNSPLHF.

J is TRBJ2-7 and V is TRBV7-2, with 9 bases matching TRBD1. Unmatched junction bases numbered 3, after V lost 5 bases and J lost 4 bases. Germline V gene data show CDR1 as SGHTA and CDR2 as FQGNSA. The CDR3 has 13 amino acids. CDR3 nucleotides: TGTGCCAGCAGCGCCGGGACAGGGTACGAGCAGTACTTC. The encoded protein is CASSAGTGYEQYF.

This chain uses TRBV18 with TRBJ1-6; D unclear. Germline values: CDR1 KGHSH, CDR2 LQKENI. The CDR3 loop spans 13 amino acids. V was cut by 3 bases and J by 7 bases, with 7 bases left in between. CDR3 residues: CASSPTANSPLHF. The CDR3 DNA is TGTGCCAGCTCACCGACTGCGAATTCACCCCTCCACTTT. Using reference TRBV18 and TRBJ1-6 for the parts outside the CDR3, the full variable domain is NAGVMQNPRHLVRRRGQEARLRCSPMKGHSHVYWYRQLPEEGLKFMVYLQKENIIDESGMPKERFSAEFPKEGPSILRIQQVVRGDSAAYFCASSPTANSPLHFGNGTRLTVT.

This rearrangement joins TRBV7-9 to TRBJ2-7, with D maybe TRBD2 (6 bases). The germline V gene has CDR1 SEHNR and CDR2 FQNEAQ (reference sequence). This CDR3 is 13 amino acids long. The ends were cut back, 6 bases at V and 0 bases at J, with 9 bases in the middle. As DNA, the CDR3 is TGTGCCAGCAGGTCCGGGGGCTCCTACGAGCAGTACTTC. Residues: CASRSGGSYEQYF. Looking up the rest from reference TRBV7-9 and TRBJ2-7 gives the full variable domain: DTGVSQNPRHKITKRGQNVTFRCDPISEHNRLYWYRQTLGQGPEFLTYFQNEAQLEKSRLLSDRFSAERPKGSFSTLEIQRTEQGDSAMYLCASRSGGSYEQYFGPGTRLTVT.

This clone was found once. CDR3 loop: CASGLLVVDRWEKLFF. In DNA, the CDR3 is TGTGCTAGTGGTTTGCTAGTGGTGGATCGGTGGGAAAAACTGTTTTTT. The chain joins TRBV12-5 to TRBJ1-4; D not resolved. CDR1 and CDR2 from the germline V gene are LGHNT and FRNRAP. V lost 2 bases and J 8 bases, leaving 18 bases between the germline ends. The CDR3 contains 16 residues.

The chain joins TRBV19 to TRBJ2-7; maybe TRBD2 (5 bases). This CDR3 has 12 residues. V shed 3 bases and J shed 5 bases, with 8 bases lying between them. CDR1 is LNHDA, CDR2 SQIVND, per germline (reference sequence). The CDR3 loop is CASSIKRDEQYF. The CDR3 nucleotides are TGTGCCAGTAGTATTAAGAGGGACGAGCAGTACTTC.

The CDR3 reads CASSSFKGGAGEAFF. CDR3 bases: TGTGCCAGCAGCTCATTCAAAGGAGGGGCAGGCGAAGCTTTCTTT. V usage is TRBV7-9 and J usage is TRBJ1-1; D might be TRBD1 (5 bases). The germline gives CDR1 SEHNR, CDR2 FQNEAQ (reference sequence). This CDR3 comprises 15 residues. The V and J ends lost 4 bases and 8 bases respectively, with 20 bases between them.

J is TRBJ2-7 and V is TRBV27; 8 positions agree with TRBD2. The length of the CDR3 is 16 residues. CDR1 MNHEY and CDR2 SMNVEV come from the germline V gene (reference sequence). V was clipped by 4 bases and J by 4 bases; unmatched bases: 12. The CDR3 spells CASSSPSREGGYEQYF. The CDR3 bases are TGTGCCAGCAGTTCTCCCTCCCGGGAGGGCGGTTACGAGCAGTACTTC.

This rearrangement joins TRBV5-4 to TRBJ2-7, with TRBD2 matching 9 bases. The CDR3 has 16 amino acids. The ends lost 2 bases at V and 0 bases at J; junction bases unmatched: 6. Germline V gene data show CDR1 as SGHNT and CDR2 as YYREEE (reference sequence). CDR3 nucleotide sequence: TGTGCCAGCAGCTTCGGGGGCGGGGGGGCCTCCTACGAGCAGTACTTC. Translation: CASSFGGGGASYEQYF.

CDR3 coding DNA: TGTGCCAGCAGCTATAACCCAGGGGAAGGGGGCTACACCTTC. Amino acid sequence: CASSYNPGEGGYTF. The chain carries TRBV9 and TRBJ1-2; possible D gene TRBD1, 6 bases. Trimming took off 4 bases at V and 8 bases at J, with 18 bases between the two ends. Germline V CDR1 and CDR2: SGDLS, YYNGEE. The CDR3 spans 14 residues.

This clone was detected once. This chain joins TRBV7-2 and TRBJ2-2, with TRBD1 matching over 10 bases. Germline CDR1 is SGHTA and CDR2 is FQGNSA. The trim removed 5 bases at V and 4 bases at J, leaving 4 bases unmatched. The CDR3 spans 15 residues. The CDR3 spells CASSQDRGLTGELFF. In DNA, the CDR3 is TGTGCCAGCAGCCAAGACAGGGGGCTCACCGGGGAGCTGTTTTTT.